These 22 T cell receptor beta chains originate from one sample sequenced in a study of cytomegalovirus exposure and HLA in healthy donors. Primers included in the PCR were 60 Vbeta and 13 Jbeta primers. The method was immunoSEQ multiplex PCR; TCRdb's version includes in-frame clones alone and lacks a portion of them. The sample shows 70,000 to 85,000 clones, roughly 70% of them seen only once. Sequencing used PBMCs. These receptors were collected from a man aged 35-49 years in good health and CMV-seropositive.

This rearrangement joins TRBV7-9 to TRBJ2-7; possible D gene TRBD1, 6 bases. Trimming left V 4 bases short and J 3 bases short, with 7 bases between. The CDR3 runs 12 residues. Germline V gives CDR1 SEHNR, CDR2 FQNEAQ (reference sequence). The CDR3 spells CASSSTGYEQYF. CDR3 bases: TGTGCCAGCAGCTCGACAGGCTACGAGCAGTACTTC.

The chain employs TRBV18 and TRBJ2-7, with TRBD1 identical over 7 bases. J gave up 0 bases and V 2 bases, and 4 bases lay outside the gene matches. CDR3 size: 15 residues. Germline V lookup: CDR1 KGHSH, CDR2 LQKENI. The chain's CDR3 is CASSPRGQVSYEQYF. The DNA for the CDR3 is TGTGCCAGCTCACCAAGAGGACAGGTCTCCTACGAGCAGTACTTC.

This clone was detected only a few times. This chain connects TRBV28 to TRBJ2-7, with TRBD1 identical over 7 bases. Germline CDR1 and CDR2: MDHEN and SYDVKM. Trimming at V came to 6 bases and at J to 5 bases, leaving 19 bases not matched to a gene. The CDR3 sequence is 17 residues long. DNA of the CDR3: TGTGCCAGCAGCTTTCCCTTCCTCCGGACAGGTGGGAACGAGCAGTACTTC. It encodes CASSFPFLRTGGNEQYF.

The gene calls are TRBV28 and TRBJ1-4; the match to TRBD1 covers 11 bases. V trimming: 5 bases; J trimming: 10 bases; junction bases outside the gene matches: 9. The CDR3 is 15 amino acids. Germline V gene sequence: CDR1 MDHEN, CDR2 SYDVKM. The CDR3 nucleotides are TGTGCCAGCAGTGGGGGGGGACAGGGGGAGGGAAAACTGTTTTTT. It yields the protein CASSGGGQGEGKLFF.

V usage is TRBV9 and J usage is TRBJ2-3; maybe TRBD2 (5 bases). Between the trimmed V and J ends, which lost 6 bases and 5 bases, there was a span of 10 bases. Germline V gives CDR1 SGDLS, CDR2 YYNGEE. The CDR3 length is 12 residues. CDR3 amino acids: CASNPGRDTQYF. The CDR3, as DNA: TGTGCCAGCAATCCGGGGAGAGATACGCAGTATTTT.

V gene TRBV28 combines with J gene TRBJ2-7; TRBD2 is a possible D gene (5 bases). CDR1 and CDR2 (germline): MDHEN, SYDVKM. Trimming pared 2 bases from V and 3 bases from J, leaving 11 bases between. The length of the CDR3 is 14 residues. DNA of the CDR3: TGTGCCAGCAGTTTACTGCCGGGGAGCTACGAGCAGTACTTC. Translating it yields CASSLLPGSYEQYF.

The chain has TRBV4-2 and TRBJ2-7, with 7 bases lining up with TRBD2. CDR1 and CDR2 from the germline V gene are LGHNA and YNFKEQ. This CDR3 comprises 15 residues. Trimming took 6 bases from V and 6 from J; bases not matched to a gene: 14. The CDR3 DNA follows: TGTGCCAGCAGACTGACTAGCACTCAAGTAGGCGAGCAGTACTTC. This gives the protein CASRLTSTQVGEQYF.

J is TRBJ1-1 and V is TRBV18; TRBD1 agrees at 8 bases. V was clipped by 4 bases and J by 8 bases; unmatched bases: 6. Per the germline V gene, CDR1 is KGHSH and CDR2 is LQKENI. CDR3 size: 13 residues. CDR3 sequence: CASSRSRDREAFF. CDR3 DNA sequence: TGTGCCAGCTCACGCTCTCGGGACAGGGAAGCTTTCTTT.

The chain has TRBV7-9 and TRBJ2-3; TRBD2 aligns across 10 bases. The J segment lost 0 bases and the V segment lost 6 bases, leaving 9 bases of the junction unmatched. Germline V CDR1 and CDR2: SEHNR, FQNEAQ (reference sequence). The CDR3 is 17 residues long. CDR3 nucleotide sequence: TGTGCCAGCAGTACTACTAGCGGGGAAAAAAGCACAGATACGCAGTATTTT. This encodes CASSTTSGEKSTDTQYF.

The rearrangement joins TRBV7-9 to TRBJ1-1, with 12 bases that match TRBD1. Trimming removed 5 bases from V and 4 bases from J; junction bases left unmatched: 8. Germline V CDR1 and CDR2: SEHNR, FQNEAQ (reference sequence). The CDR3 totals 16 residues. The DNA for the CDR3 is TGTGCCAGCAGCCTAGGGACAGGGGGCGCGGGCACTGAAGCTTTCTTT. Translation: CASSLGTGGAGTEAFF.

The chain links TRBV28 to TRBJ1-5; 10 bases are a match to TRBD1. In germline, CDR1 is MDHEN, CDR2 SYDVKM. Germline trimming cut 7 bases from V and 6 bases from J; bases unmatched to any gene: 6. The CDR3 is 14 residues long. In nucleotides, the CDR3 is TGTGCCAGCATTATGGGACAGGGGTTTCAGCCCCAGCATTTT. This encodes CASIMGQGFQPQHF.

This chain uses TRBV5-1 with TRBJ2-1; 9 bases agree with TRBD2. The V segment lost 5 bases and the J segment 3 bases; nucleotides outside the gene matches: 6. From germline, CDR1 is SGHRS and CDR2 YFSETQ. The CDR3 is 15 amino acids. Here the CDR3 reads CASSGLAGNYNEQFF. The CDR3 DNA reads TGCGCCAGCAGTGGTCTAGCGGGGAACTACAATGAGCAGTTCTTC.

The rearrangement links TRBV7-9 to TRBJ1-3; 9 bases fit TRBD1. The CDR3 has 15 residues. Germline trimming cut 5 bases from V and 2 bases from J; bases unmatched to any gene: 4. Germline V gene sequence: CDR1 SEHNR, CDR2 FQNEAQ (reference sequence). CDR3 sequence: CASSRTGATGNTIYF. CDR3 sequence (DNA): TGTGCCAGCAGCAGGACAGGGGCGACTGGAAACACCATATATTTT.

The chain carries TRBV7-9 and TRBJ1-4; D might be TRBD1 (6 bases). Germline V gives CDR1 SEHNR, CDR2 FQNEAQ (reference sequence). This CDR3 comprises 16 residues. Trimming took off 5 bases at V and 2 bases at J, with 15 bases between the two ends. CDR3 residues: CASSERKGETNEKLFF. The CDR3 DNA is TGTGCCAGCAGCGAGCGAAAGGGGGAGACTAATGAAAAACTGTTTTTT.

This clone was counted between two and nine times. The chain joins TRBV5-1 to TRBJ2-1; 14 nucleotides align to TRBD2. The CDR3 is made up of 15 amino acids. Trimming removed 4 bases from V and 10 bases from J; junction bases left unmatched: 7. CDR1 SGHRS and CDR2 YFSETQ come from the germline V gene. The CDR3 sequence: CASSTQTSGRGEQFF. The CDR3 DNA follows: TGCGCCAGCAGCACCCAGACTAGCGGGAGGGGCGAGCAGTTCTTC.

The gene calls are TRBV15 and TRBJ2-1; D is undetermined. The germline gives CDR1 LNHNV, CDR2 YYDKDF (reference sequence). V lost 4 bases, J lost 10 bases, and 8 bases lay in between. The CDR3 contains 11 residues. The CDR3 sequence is CATSTDGEQFF. The CDR3 bases are TGTGCCACCAGCACCGACGGGGAGCAGTTCTTC.

There are a few counts of this clone. The chain employs TRBV28 and TRBJ1-1; D is ambiguous. This CDR3 has 15 amino acids. V lost 7 bases and J lost 1, with 16 bases in between. Germline CDR1 is MDHEN and CDR2 is SYDVKM. DNA of the CDR3: TGTGCCAGCATACTCCAGGCTGATGCGAACACTGAAGCTTTCTTT. It yields the protein CASILQADANTEAFF.

This clone was counted a few times. The chain is built from TRBV6-1 and TRBJ1-5; no clear D gene. The CDR3 has 15 amino acids. V was clipped by 4 bases and J by 0 bases, with 10 bases between them. CDR1 is MNHNS and CDR2 is SASEGT in the germline V gene. The CDR3 DNA reads as TGTGCCAGCAGTGCGCTATATAATAGCAATCAGCCCCAGCATTTT. Translated: CASSALYNSNQPQHF.

Only a few counts were recorded for this clone. The chain employs TRBV28 and TRBJ1-3; no clear D gene. From germline, CDR1 is MDHEN and CDR2 SYDVKM. Trimming took 8 bases from V and 4 from J, leaving 15 bases between them. The CDR3 consists of 14 residues. CDR3 nucleotide sequence: TGTGCCAGCCTCTCCCGGTTACTCGGAAACACCATATATTTT. Amino acids: CASLSRLLGNTIYF.

This clone has more than one count but fewer than ten. The V call is TRBV5-6, the J call TRBJ2-1, with 7 bases matching TRBD1. With 3 bases clipped from V and 2 bases from J, the junction kept 8 bases outside the gene matches. The CDR3 covers 16 residues. Germline V gene lookup returns CDR1 SGHDT and CDR2 YYEEEE. In nucleotides, the CDR3 is TGTGCCAGCAGCTCGCAGGTAGGGACAGCCTACAATGAGCAGTTCTTC. Its protein is CASSSQVGTAYNEQFF.

The V and J genes are TRBV15 and TRBJ1-6; possible D gene TRBD1, 6 bases. Trimming cost V 1 base and J 10 bases, with 11 bases left between them. The CDR3 length is 14 residues. Per germline, CDR1 LNHNV and CDR2 YYDKDF (reference sequence). In DNA, the CDR3 is TGTGCCACCAGCAGAGCAGGGGTGAAGTCACCCCTCCACTTT. This translates into CATSRAGVKSPLHF.

The genes are TRBV29-1 and TRBJ2-3; the D gene is possibly TRBD1 (5 bases). Germline V gives CDR1 SQVTM, CDR2 ANQGSEA. V was trimmed by 0 bases and J by 2 bases, leaving 12 bases between them. CDR3 length equals 15 residues. Here the CDR3 reads CSVEDPAGNTDTQYF. Here the CDR3 DNA reads TGCAGCGTTGAAGATCCGGCAGGGAACACAGATACGCAGTATTTT.